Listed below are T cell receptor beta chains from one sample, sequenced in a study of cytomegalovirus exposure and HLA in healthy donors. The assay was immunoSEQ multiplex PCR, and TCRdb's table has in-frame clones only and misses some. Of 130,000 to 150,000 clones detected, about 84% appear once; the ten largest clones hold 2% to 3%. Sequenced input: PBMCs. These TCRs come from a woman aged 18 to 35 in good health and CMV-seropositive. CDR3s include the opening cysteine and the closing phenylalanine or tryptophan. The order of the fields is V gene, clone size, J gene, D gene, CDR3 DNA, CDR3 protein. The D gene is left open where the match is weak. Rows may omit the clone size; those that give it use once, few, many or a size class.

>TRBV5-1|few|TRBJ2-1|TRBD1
TGCGCCAGCAGCCTCCTCCGGGACAGGGGGTACAATGAGCAGTTCTTC
CASSLLRDRGYNEQFF
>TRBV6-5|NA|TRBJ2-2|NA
TGTGCCACCGCCTCGGGGTTCACCGGGGAGCTGTTTTTT
CATASGFTGELFF
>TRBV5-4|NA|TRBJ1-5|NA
TGTGCCAGCAGCTTGGACGGGGGAGGCAATCAGCCCCAGCATTTT
CASSLDGGGNQPQHF
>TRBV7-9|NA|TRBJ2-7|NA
TGTTCCAGCAGCGCTGGGGCCGTCTACGAGCAGTACTTC
CSSSAGAVYEQYF
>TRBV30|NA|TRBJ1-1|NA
TGTGCCTGGAGTGTACGGATGGCGGCGCGGGGGGACACTGAAGCTTTCTTT
CAWSVRMAARGDTEAFF
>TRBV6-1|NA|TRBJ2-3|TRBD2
TGTGCCAGCAGTGAAGCCCTCGGCAGCGGGGACACAGATACGCAGTATTTT
CASSEALGSGDTDTQYF
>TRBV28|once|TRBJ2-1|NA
TGTGCCAGCAGCCCCGCCTACAATGAGCAGTTCTTC
CASSPAYNEQFF
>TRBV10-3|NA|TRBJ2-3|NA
TGTGCCATCAGTGAGAAGCGAGATACGCAGTATTTT
CAISEKRDTQYF
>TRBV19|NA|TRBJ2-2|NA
TGTGCCAGTAGTATAGTGGGAGCCGGGGAGCTGTTTTTT
CASSIVGAGELFF
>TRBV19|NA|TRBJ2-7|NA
TGTGCCAGTAGTATAAACTCGGGACAAGGTACCGAGCAGTACTTC
CASSINSGQGTEQYF
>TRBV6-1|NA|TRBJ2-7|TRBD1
TGTGCCAGCAGCGCTATGACAGGGTACGGCGAGCAGTACTTC
CASSAMTGYGEQYF
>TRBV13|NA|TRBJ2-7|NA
TGTGCCAGCAGCTCCCCCAGGCAAGCCTACGAGCAGTACTTC
CASSSPRQAYEQYF
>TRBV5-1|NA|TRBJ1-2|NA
TGCGCCAGCAGCCGAAACAGGGTCAACTATGGCTACACCTTC
CASSRNRVNYGYTF
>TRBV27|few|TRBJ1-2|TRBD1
TGTGCCAGCAGTTTAAAGGACAGGGGATTTCATGGCTACACCTTC
CASSLKDRGFHGYTF